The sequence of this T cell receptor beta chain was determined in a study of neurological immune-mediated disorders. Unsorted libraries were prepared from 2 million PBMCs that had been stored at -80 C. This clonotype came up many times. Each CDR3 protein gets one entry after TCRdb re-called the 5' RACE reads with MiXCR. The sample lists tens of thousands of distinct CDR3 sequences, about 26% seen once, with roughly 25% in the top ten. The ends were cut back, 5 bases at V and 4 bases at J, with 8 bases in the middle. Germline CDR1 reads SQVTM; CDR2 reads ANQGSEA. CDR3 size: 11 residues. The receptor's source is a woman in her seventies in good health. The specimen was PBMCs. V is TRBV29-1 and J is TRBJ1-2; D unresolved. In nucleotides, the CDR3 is TGCAGCGTTCAGCGGGGCTATGGCTACACCTTC. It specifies CSVQRGYGYTF.